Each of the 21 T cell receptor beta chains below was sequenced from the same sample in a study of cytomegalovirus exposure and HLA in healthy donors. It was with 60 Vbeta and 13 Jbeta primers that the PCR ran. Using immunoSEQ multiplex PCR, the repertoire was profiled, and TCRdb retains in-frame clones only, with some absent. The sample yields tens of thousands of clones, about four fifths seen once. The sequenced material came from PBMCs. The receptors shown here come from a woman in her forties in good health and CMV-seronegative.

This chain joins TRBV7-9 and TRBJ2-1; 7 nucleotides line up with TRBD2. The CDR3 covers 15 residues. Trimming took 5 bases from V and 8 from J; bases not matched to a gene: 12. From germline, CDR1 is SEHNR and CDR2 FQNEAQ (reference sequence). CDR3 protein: CASSQRLAKGYEQFF. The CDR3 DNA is TGTGCCAGCAGCCAACGACTAGCTAAAGGGTATGAGCAGTTCTTC. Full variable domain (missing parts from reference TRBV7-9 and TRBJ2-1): DTGVSQNPRHKITKRGQNVTFRCDPISEHNRLYWYRQTLGQGPEFLTYFQNEAQLEKSRLLSDRFSAERPKGSFSTLEIQRTEQGDSAMYLCASSQRLAKGYEQFFGPGTRLTVL.

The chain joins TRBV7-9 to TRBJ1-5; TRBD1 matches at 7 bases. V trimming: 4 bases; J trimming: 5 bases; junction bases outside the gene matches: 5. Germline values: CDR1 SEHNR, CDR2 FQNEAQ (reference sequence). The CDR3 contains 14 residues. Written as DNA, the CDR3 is TGTGCCAGCAGCTCCGACAGGGATTATCAGCCCCAGCATTTT. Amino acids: CASSSDRDYQPQHF.

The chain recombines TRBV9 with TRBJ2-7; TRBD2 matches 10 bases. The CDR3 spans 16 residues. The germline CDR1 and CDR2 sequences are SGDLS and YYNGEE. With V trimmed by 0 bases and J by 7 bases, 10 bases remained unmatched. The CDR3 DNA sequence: TGTGCCAGCAGCGTAGCTCTAAGCGGGAGGGCCGAGGAGCAGTACTTC. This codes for CASSVALSGRAEEQYF.

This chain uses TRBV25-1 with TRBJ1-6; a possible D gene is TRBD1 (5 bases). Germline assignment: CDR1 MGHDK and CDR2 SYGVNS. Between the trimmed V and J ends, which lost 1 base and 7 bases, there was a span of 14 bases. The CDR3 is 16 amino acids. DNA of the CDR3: TGTGCCAGCAGTGAATTTGGGGCAAAGGGCAATTCACCCCTCCACTTT. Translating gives CASSEFGAKGNSPLHF.

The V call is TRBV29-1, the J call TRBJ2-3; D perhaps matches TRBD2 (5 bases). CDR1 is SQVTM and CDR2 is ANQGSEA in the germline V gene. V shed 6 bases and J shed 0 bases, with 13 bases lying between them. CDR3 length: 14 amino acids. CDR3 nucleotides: TGCAGCGTAAATAGCGCATCTAGCACAGATACGCAGTATTTT. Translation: CSVNSASSTDTQYF.

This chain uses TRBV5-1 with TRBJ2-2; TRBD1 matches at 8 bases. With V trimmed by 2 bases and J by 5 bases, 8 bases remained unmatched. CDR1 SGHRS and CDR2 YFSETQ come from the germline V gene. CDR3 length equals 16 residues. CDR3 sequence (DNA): TGCGCCAGCAGCTTATCAGGGGGCGTCGGGACCGGGGAGCTGTTTTTT. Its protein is CASSLSGGVGTGELFF.

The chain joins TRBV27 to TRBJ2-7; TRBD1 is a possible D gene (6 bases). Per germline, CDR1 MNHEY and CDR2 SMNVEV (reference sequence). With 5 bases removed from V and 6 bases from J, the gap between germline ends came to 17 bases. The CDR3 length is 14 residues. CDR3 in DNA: TGTGCCAGCAGTCCATACAGGGTCTCGCGCGAGCAGTACTTC. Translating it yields CASSPYRVSREQYF.

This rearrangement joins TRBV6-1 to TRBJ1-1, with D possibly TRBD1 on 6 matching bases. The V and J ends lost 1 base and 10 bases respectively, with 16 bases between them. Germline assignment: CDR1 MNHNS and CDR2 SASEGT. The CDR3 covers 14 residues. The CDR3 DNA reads TGTGCCAGCAGTGAAGGTGGCAGGGGTTGTGGAGCTTTCTTT. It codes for CASSEGGRGCGAFF.

CDR3 amino acids: CASSPDSNQPQHF. CDR3 in DNA: TGTGCCAGCAGCCCGGACAGTAATCAGCCCCAGCATTTT. V and J are TRBV7-6 and TRBJ1-5, with D tentatively TRBD1 (6 bases). CDR1 is SGHVS, CDR2 FNYEAQ, per germline. The V gene lost 5 bases and the J gene lost 4 bases, with 9 bases spanning the gap. The CDR3 loop spans 13 amino acids.

The chain's CDR3 is CASSEPRTSSTYEQYF. The CDR3 nucleotides read TGTGCCAGCAGTGAACCCAGGACAAGTAGTACCTACGAGCAGTACTTC. The V call is TRBV6-1, the J call TRBJ2-5, with a tentative D call TRBD1 (5 bases). Near its end, the DNA agrees better with TRBJ2-7, so the J call may be wrong. CDR1 is MNHNS and CDR2 is SASEGT in the germline V gene. The CDR3 runs to 16 residues.

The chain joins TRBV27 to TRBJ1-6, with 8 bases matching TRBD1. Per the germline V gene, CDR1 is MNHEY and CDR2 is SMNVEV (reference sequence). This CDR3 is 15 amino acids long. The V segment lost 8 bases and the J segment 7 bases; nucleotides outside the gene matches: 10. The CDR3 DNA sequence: TGTGCCAGCCGCTCATGGACAGGGCTAAATTCACCCCTCCACTTT. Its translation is CASRSWTGLNSPLHF.

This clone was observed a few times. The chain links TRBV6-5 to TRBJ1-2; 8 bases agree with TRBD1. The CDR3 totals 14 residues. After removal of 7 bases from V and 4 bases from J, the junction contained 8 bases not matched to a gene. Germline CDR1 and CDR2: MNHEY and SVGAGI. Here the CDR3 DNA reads TGTGCCAGCATCGGACAGGGTGAACGCTATGGCTACACCTTC. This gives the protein CASIGQGERYGYTF.

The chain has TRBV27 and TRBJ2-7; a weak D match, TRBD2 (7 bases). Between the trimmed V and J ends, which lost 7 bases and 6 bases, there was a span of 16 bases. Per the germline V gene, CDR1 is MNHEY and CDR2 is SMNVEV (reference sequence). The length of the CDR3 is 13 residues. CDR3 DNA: TGTGCCAGCACCCTAAGGGGGGGGCGCGAGCAGTACTTC. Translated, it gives CASTLRGGREQYF.

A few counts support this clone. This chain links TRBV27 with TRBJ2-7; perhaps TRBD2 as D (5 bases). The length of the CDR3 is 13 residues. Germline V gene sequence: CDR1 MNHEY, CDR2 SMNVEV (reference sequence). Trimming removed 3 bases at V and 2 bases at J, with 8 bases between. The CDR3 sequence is CASSFGRAYEQYF. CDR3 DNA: TGTGCCAGCAGTTTCGGGCGGGCCTACGAGCAGTACTTC.

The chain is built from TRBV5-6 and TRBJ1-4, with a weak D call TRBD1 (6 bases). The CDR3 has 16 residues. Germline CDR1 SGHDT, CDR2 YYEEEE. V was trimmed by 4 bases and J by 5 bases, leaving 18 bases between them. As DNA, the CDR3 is TGTGCCAGCAGCATGTATAGACAGGCCCCCAATGAAAAACTGTTTTTT. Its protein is CASSMYRQAPNEKLFF.

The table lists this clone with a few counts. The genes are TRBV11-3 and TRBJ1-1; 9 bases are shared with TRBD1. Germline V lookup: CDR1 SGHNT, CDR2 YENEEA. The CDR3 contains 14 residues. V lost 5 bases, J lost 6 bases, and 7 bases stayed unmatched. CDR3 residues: CASSPGDREAEAFF. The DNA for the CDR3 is TGTGCCAGCAGCCCAGGGGACAGGGAGGCTGAAGCTTTCTTT.

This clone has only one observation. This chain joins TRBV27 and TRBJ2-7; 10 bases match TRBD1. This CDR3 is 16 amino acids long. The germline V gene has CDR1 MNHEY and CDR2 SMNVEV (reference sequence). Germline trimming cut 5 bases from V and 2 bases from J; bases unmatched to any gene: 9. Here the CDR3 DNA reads TGTGCCAGCAGTCCAGCCCCGGGACAGGGGCCCTACGAGCAGTACTTC. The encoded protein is CASSPAPGQGPYEQYF.

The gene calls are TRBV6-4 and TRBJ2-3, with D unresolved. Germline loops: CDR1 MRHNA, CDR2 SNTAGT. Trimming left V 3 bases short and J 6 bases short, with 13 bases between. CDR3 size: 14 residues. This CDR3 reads CASSEYGDADTQYF. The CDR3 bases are TGTGCCAGCAGTGAGTACGGAGATGCCGATACGCAGTATTTT.

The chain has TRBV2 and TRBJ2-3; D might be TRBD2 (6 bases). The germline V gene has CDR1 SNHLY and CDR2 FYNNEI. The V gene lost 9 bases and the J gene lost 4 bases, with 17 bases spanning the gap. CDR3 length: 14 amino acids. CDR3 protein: CARGTAQLADTQYF. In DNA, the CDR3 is TGTGCCAGGGGGACTGCCCAACTTGCAGATACGCAGTATTTT.

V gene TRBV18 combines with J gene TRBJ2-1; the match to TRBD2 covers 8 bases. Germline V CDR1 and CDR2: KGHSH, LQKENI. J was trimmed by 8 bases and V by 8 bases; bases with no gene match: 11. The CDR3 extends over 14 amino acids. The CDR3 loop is CASPAGEGVDEQFF. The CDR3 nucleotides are TGTGCCAGCCCAGCGGGAGAGGGGGTTGATGAGCAGTTCTTC.

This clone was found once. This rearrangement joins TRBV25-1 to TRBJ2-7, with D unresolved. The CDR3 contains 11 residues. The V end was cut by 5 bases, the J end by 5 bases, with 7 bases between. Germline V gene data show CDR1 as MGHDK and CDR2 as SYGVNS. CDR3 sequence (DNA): TGTGCCAGCAGTTCCCCGGACGAGCAGTACTTC. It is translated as CASSSPDEQYF.